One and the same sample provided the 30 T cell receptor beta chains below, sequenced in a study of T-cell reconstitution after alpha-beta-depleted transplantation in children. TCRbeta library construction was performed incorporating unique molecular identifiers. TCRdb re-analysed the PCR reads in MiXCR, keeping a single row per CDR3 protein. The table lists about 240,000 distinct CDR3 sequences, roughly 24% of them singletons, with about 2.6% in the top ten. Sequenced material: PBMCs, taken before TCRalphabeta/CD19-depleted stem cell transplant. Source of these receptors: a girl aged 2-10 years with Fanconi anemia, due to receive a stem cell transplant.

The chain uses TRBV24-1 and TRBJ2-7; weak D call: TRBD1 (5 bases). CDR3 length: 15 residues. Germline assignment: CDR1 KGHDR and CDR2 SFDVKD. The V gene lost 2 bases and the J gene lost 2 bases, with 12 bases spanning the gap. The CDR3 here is CATSDSTGYPYEQYF. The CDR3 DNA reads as TGTGCCACCAGTGATTCTACAGGTTACCCCTACGAGCAGTACTTC.

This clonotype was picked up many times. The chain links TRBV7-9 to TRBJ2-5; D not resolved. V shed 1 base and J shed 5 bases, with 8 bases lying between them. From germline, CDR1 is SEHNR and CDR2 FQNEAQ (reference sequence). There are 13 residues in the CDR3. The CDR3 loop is CASSLVDGETQYF. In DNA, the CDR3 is TGTGCCAGCAGCTTAGTTGACGGGGAGACCCAGTACTTC.

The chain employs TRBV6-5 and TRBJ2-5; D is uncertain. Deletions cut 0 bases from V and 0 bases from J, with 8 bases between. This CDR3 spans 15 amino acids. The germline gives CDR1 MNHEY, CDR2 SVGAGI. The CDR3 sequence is CASSYSSGYQETQYF. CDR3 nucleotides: TGTGCCAGCAGTTACTCGAGTGGCTACCAAGAGACCCAGTACTTC.

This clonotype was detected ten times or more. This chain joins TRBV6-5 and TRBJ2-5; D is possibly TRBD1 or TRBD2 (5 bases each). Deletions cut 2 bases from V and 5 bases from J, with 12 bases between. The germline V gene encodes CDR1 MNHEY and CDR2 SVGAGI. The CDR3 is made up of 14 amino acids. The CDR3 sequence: CASSYVRGGETQYF. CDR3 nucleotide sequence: TGTGCCAGCAGTTACGTGAGGGGCGGGGAGACCCAGTACTTC.

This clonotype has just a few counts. The CDR3: CASSVAGELAGEQYF. DNA of the CDR3: TGTGCCAGCAGCGTAGCTGGGGAGCTAGCGGGTGAGCAGTACTTC. This chain links TRBV9 with TRBJ2-7; 8 nucleotides align to TRBD2. V shed 0 bases, J shed 7 bases, and the junction held 9 bases outside the gene matches. This CDR3 has 15 amino acids. Germline CDR1 reads SGDLS; CDR2 reads YYNGEE.

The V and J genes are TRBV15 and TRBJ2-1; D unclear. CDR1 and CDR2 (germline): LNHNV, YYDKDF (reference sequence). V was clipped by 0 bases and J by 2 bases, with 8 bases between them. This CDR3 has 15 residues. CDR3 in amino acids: CATSRDEPAYNEQFF. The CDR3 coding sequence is TGTGCCACCAGCAGAGATGAGCCAGCCTACAATGAGCAGTTCTTC.

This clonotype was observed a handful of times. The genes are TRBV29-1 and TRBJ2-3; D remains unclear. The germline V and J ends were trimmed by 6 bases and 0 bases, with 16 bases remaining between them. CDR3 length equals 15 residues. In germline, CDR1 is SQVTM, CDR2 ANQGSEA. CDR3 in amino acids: CSVEPLRSSTDTQYF. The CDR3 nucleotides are TGCAGCGTCGAACCCCTTCGGTCTAGCACAGATACGCAGTATTTT.

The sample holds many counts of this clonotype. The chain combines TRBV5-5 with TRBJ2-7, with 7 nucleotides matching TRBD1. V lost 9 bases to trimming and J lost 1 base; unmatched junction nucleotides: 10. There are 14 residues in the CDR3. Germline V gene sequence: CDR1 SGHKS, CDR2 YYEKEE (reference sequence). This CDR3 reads CATSRDSTSYEQYF. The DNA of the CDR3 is TGTGCCACCAGTCGGGACAGTACATCCTACGAGCAGTACTTC.

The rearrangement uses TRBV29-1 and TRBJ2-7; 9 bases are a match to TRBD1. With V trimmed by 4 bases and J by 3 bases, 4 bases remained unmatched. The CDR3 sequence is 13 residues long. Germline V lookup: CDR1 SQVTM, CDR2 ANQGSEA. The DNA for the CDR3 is TGCAGCGTTGCAGGGACAGGGATCTACGAGCAGTACTTC. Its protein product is CSVAGTGIYEQYF.

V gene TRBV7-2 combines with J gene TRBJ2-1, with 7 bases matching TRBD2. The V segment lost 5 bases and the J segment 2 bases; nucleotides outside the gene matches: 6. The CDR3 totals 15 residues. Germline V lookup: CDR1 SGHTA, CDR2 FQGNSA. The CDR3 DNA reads TGTGCCAGCAGCCCGGGACTAATTCCCTACAATGAGCAGTTCTTC. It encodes CASSPGLIPYNEQFF.

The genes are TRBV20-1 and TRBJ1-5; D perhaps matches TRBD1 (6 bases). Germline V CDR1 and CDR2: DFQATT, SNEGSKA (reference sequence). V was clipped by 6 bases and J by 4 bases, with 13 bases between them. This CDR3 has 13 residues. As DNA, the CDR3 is TGCAGTGCCGTGCCAGGGGCTAATCAGCCCCAGCATTTT. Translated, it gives CSAVPGANQPQHF.

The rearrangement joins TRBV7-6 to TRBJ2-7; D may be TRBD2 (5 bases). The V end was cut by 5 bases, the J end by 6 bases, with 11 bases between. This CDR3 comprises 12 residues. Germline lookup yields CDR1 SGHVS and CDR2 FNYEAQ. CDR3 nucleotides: TGTGCCAGCAGCGTCGGACTTACCGAGCAGTACTTC. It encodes CASSVGLTEQYF.

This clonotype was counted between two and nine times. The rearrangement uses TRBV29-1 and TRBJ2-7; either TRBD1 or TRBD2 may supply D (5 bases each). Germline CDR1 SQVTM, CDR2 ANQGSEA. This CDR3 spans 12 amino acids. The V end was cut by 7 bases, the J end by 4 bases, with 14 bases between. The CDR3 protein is CSAWDPPYEQYF. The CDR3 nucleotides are TGCAGCGCCTGGGACCCCCCATACGAGCAGTACTTC.

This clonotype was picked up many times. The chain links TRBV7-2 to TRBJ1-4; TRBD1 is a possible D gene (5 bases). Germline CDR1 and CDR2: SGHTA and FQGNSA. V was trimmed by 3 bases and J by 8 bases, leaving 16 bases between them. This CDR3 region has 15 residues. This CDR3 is CASSFGGRELEKLFF. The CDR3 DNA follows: TGTGCCAGCAGCTTCGGCGGCAGGGAATTGGAAAAACTGTTTTTT.

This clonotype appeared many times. CDR3 sequence (DNA): TGTGCCAGCTCCGGGGGGCTCACAGATACGCAGTATTTT. This sequence encodes CASSGGLTDTQYF. V is TRBV18 and J is TRBJ2-3; weak D call: TRBD2 (7 bases). The V end lost 6 bases, the J end lost 2 bases, and 9 bases lay between the germline ends. Looked up from germline, CDR1 is KGHSH and CDR2 is LQKENI. CDR3 length equals 13 residues.

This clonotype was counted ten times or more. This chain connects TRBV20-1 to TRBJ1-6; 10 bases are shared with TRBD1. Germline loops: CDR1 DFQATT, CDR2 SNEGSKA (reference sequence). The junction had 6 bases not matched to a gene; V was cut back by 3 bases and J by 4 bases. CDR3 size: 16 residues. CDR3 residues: CSARHRDRGYNSPLHF. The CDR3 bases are TGCAGTGCTAGGCACCGGGACAGGGGATATAATTCACCCCTCCACTTT.

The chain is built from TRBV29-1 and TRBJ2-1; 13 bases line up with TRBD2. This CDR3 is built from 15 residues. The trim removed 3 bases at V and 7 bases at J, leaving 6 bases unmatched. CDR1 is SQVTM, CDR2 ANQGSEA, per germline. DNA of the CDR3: TGCAGCGTTGACCCACTAGCGGGAGGGCAAAATGAGCAGTTCTTC. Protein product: CSVDPLAGGQNEQFF.

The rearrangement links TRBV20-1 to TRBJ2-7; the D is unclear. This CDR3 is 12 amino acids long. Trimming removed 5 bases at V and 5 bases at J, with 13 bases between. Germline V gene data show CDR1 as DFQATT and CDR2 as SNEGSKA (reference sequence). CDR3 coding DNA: TGCAGTGCTGAGGCGACGGGTGACGAGCAGTACTTC. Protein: CSAEATGDEQYF.

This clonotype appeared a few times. CDR3 amino acids: CASSSQGGRQETQYF. The DNA of the CDR3 is TGTGCCAGCAGCTCCCAGGGGGGAAGACAAGAGACCCAGTACTTC. The chain recombines TRBV7-3 with TRBJ2-5; D might be TRBD1 (7 bases). Trimming took off 4 bases at V and 2 bases at J, with 14 bases between the two ends. The CDR3 is 15 amino acids. CDR1 and CDR2 (germline): SGHTA, FQGTGA.

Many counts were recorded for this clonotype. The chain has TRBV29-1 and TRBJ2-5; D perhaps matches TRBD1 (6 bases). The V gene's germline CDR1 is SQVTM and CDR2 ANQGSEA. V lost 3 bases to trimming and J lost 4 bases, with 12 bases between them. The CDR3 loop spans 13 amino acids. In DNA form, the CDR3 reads TGCAGCGTTGACTTGGGGGCAGGAGAGACCCAGTACTTC. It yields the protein CSVDLGAGETQYF.

The CDR3 spells CSVGAGASTDTQYF. CDR3 DNA sequence: TGCAGCGTTGGTGCCGGGGCTAGCACAGATACGCAGTATTTT. The V and J genes are TRBV29-1 and TRBJ2-3; the D gene could be TRBD1 or TRBD2 (5 bases each). The germline CDR1 and CDR2 sequences are SQVTM and ANQGSEA. This CDR3 contains 14 residues. V lost 4 bases to trimming and J lost 0 bases, with 11 bases between them.

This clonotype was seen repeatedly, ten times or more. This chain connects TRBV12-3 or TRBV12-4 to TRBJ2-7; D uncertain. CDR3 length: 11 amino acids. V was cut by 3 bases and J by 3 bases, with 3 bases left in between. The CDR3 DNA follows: TGTGCCAGCAGTTTCGGCTACGAGCAGTACTTC. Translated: CASSFGYEQYF.

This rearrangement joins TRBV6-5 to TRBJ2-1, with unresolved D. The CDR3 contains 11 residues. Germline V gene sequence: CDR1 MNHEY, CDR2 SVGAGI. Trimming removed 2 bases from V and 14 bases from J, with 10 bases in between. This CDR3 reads CASSYGSREFF. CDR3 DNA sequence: TGTGCCAGCAGTTACGGGTCAAGAGAGTTCTTC.

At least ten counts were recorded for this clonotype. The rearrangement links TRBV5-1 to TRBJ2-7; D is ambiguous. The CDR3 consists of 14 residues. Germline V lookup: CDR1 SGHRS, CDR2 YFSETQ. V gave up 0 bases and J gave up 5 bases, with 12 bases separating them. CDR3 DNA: TGCGCCAGCAGCTTGGAATGGGCCCAGGACGAGCAGTACTTC. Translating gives CASSLEWAQDEQYF.

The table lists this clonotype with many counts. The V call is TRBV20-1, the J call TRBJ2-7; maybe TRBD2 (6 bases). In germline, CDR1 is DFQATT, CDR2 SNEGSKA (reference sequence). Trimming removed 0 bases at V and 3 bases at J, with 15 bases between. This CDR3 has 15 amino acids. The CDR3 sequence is CSARDLARRNYEQYF. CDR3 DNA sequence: TGCAGTGCTAGAGATCTAGCGAGAAGAAACTACGAGCAGTACTTC.

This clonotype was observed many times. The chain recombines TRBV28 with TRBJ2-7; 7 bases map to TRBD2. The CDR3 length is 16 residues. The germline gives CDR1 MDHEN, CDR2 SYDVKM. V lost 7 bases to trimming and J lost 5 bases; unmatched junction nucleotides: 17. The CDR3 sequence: CASKPPWTGGWDEQYF. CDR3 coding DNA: TGTGCCAGCAAACCCCCATGGACGGGAGGCTGGGACGAGCAGTACTTC. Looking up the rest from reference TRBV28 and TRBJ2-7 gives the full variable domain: DVKVTQSSRYLVKRTGEKVFLECVQDMDHENMFWYRQDPGLGLRLIYFSYDVKMKEKGDIPEGYSVSREKKERFSLILESASTNQTSMYLCASKPPWTGGWDEQYFGPGTRLTVT.

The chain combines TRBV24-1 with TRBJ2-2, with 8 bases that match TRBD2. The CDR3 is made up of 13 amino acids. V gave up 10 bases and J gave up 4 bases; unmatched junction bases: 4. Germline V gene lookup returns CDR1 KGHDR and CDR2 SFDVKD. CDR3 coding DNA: TGTGCCACTGAGCGGGAGTTCACCGGGGAGCTGTTTTTT. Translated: CATEREFTGELFF.

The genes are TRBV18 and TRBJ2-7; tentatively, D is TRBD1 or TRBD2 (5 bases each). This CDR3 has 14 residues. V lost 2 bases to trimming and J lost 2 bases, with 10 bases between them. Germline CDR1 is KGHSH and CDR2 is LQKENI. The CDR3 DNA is TGTGCCAGCTCACCATTCGGGGACCCCTACGAGCAGTACTTC. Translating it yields CASSPFGDPYEQYF.

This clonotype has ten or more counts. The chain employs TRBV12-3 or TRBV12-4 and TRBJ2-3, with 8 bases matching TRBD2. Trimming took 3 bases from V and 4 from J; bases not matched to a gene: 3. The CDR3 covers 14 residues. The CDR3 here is CASSFGGAADTQYF. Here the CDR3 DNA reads TGTGCCAGCAGTTTCGGGGGGGCGGCAGATACGCAGTATTTT.

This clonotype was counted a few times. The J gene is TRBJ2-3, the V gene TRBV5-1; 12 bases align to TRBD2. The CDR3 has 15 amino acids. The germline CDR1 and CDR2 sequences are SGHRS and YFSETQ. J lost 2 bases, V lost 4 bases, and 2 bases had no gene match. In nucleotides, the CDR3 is TGCGCCAGCAGCGGACTAGCGGGAATCACAGATACGCAGTATTTT. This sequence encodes CASSGLAGITDTQYF.